This record concerns one T cell receptor (beta chain) sequence. The antigen is unknown. The protocol was immunoSEQ multiplex PCR, while the TCRdb copy is restricted to in-frame clones and leaves out a portion. The profile shows 100,000 or so clones, 92% of them singletons. This entry is derived from a study of siplizumab effects on memory and regulatory T cells. Findings and limits, study-wide: Naive T cells appeared more varied than memory cells and looked like key alloresponse contributors.

CDR1 SNHLY and CDR2 FYNNEI come from the germline V gene. V was cut by 6 bases and J by 1 base, with 10 bases left in between. The CDR3 sequence is 14 residues long. Sequencing was performed on CD4+ T cells sorted from blood. This receptor was obtained from a human donor in good health. This rearrangement joins TRBV2 to TRBJ2-1; D is uncertain. The CDR3 nucleotides read TGTGCCAGCAGCTACGACCAATCCTACAATGAGCAGTTCTTC. It translates to CASSYDQSYNEQFF. The whole variable domain, filled in from reference TRBV2 and TRBJ2-1, reads EPEVTQTPSHQVTQMGQEVILRCVPISNHLYFYWYRQILGQKVEFLVSFYNNEISEKSEIFDDQFSVERPDGSNFTLKIRSTKLEDSAMYFCASSYDQSYNEQFFGPGTRLTVL.